This T cell receptor (beta chain) stems from a study of identical twins. In every case, the donor was a healthy Caucasian. This clonotype was detected a few times. Per germline, CDR1 DFQATT and CDR2 SNEGSKA (reference sequence). V was clipped by 0 bases and J by 6 bases; unmatched bases: 10. The CDR3 has 16 amino acids. TCRdb re-called the 5' RACE reads with MiXCR, one entry per CDR3 protein. The sample lists under 350,000 distinct CDR3 sequences, roughly 8.6% seen once, with under 7.5% in the top ten. In addition, the sample was reused for a study of yellow fever vaccine responses in identical twins. This second report adds: Reportedly, twins' vaccine T cell responses looked partly convergent and partly personalized.

This chain uses TRBV20-1 with TRBJ2-7, with 11 nucleotides matching TRBD2. This clonotype originated in a woman aged 18-29 years in good health. The source material was CD8+ T cells sorted from blood. The CDR3 DNA is TGCAGTGCTAGAGATCATAGCGGGAGGGCTATTTCCGAGCAGTACTTC. Its translation: CSARDHSGRAISEQYF.